A single sample is the source of the 11 T cell receptor beta chains below, sequenced in a study of blood T cell repertoires in COVID-19. Generated by immunoSEQ multiplex PCR, the TCRdb table keeps only in-frame clones and is missing some. The table includes more than 300,000 clones, 88% detected once. Sequences were obtained from PBMCs or T cells enriched from blood (not recorded which). Source of these receptors: a woman in her late teens or twenties who had recovered from COVID-19.

The chain is built from TRBV5-1 and TRBJ1-2, with 7 bases lining up with TRBD1. Germline V gene data show CDR1 as SGHRS and CDR2 as YFSETQ. The V gene end was trimmed by 0 bases and the J gene end by 6 bases; junction bases not matched to a gene: 5. CDR3 size: 14 residues. For the CDR3, the DNA is TGCGCCAGCAGCTTGGTAGGGGGCGCCGATGGCTACACCTTC. Translating gives CASSLVGGADGYTF.

The chain combines TRBV24-1 with TRBJ2-3; D remains unclear. The CDR3 has 14 amino acids. Trimming cost V 1 base and J 6 bases, with 10 bases left between them. In germline, CDR1 is KGHDR, CDR2 SFDVKD. CDR3 amino acids: CATSDFARRDTQYF. CDR3 DNA: TGTGCCACCAGTGATTTCGCCCGCAGGGATACGCAGTATTTT.

This chain uses TRBV13 with TRBJ1-6; maybe TRBD1 (6 bases). Germline loops: CDR1 PRHDT, CDR2 FYEKMQ (reference sequence). The CDR3 covers 15 residues. V lost 5 bases and J lost 7, with 15 bases in between. The CDR3, as DNA: TGTGCCAGCAGCCCACTCACAGGGAACAATTCACCCCTCCACTTT. This translates into CASSPLTGNNSPLHF.

The chain carries TRBV10-3 and TRBJ1-2, with D perhaps matching TRBD1 (5 bases). Germline values: CDR1 ENHRY, CDR2 SYGVKD. The V end lost 10 bases, the J end lost 4 bases, and 16 bases lay between the germline ends. The CDR3 runs 13 residues. Here the CDR3 reads CATKVREGYGYTF. The CDR3 DNA follows: TGTGCCACCAAGGTCAGGGAAGGCTATGGCTACACCTTC.

CDR3 nucleotide sequence: TGTGCCAGCAGCTACACGGGACAGAAACGCGAGCAGTACTTC. Protein: CASSYTGQKREQYF. The chain carries TRBV27 and TRBJ2-7; TRBD1 agrees at 7 bases. Losses at the gene ends were 6 bases for V and 6 bases for J; bases not matched to a gene: 11. Germline CDR1 and CDR2: MNHEY and SMNVEV (reference sequence). CDR3 length: 14 residues.

The rearrangement uses TRBV24-1 and TRBJ2-3, with D perhaps TRBD2 (6 bases). V was pared by 3 bases and J by 6 bases, with 15 bases between. The CDR3 totals 15 residues. Germline values: CDR1 KGHDR, CDR2 SFDVKD. CDR3 in amino acids: CATSDPAGPGDTQYF. CDR3 bases: TGTGCCACCAGTGATCCCGCGGGGCCCGGCGATACGCAGTATTTT.

This chain connects TRBV2 to TRBJ2-7, with TRBD1 matching over 9 bases. This CDR3 is 15 amino acids long. The germline V gene encodes CDR1 SNHLY and CDR2 FYNNEI. Trimming removed 6 bases from V and 1 base from J; junction bases left unmatched: 7. The CDR3 bases are TGTGCCAGCAGCGTCGGGGGACAGGGATCCTACGAGCAGTACTTC. It translates to CASSVGGQGSYEQYF. Full variable domain (remainder filled in from reference TRBV2 and TRBJ2-7): EPEVTQTPSHQVTQMGQEVILRCVPISNHLYFYWYRQILGQKVEFLVSFYNNEISEKSEIFDDQFSVERPDGSNFTLKIRSTKLEDSAMYFCASSVGGQGSYEQYFGPGTRLTVT.

This chain's CDR3 is CASSSSVRQKNEKLFF. In nucleotides, the CDR3 is TGTGCCAGCAGTAGCTCGGTGAGACAGAAGAATGAAAAACTGTTTTTT. This chain links TRBV6-2 or TRBV6-3 with TRBJ1-4; D perhaps matches TRBD1 (5 bases). This CDR3 region has 16 residues. Between the trimmed V and J ends, which lost 5 bases and 5 bases, there was a span of 18 bases. The germline CDR1 and CDR2 sequences are MNHEY and SVGEGT.

Of note for this clone: Other DNA variants within this sample encode the same CDR3. V is TRBV6-5 and J is TRBJ1-3; D perhaps matches TRBD1 (6 bases). The germline V gene has CDR1 MNHEY and CDR2 SVGAGI. This CDR3 has 14 amino acids. Deletions cut 6 bases from V and 1 base from J, with 10 bases between. The DNA of the CDR3 is TGTGCCAGCAGGAGGGGGGGTTCTGGAAACACCATATATTTT. Its protein is CASRRGGSGNTIYF.

This clone has just one count. This sequence joins TRBV27 and TRBJ1-5; 10 nucleotides agree with TRBD1. This CDR3 comprises 15 residues. The V gene's germline CDR1 is MNHEY and CDR2 SMNVEV (reference sequence). The trim removed 3 bases at V and 5 bases at J, leaving 4 bases unmatched. This CDR3 reads CASSLTGGRDQPQHF. In nucleotides, the CDR3 is TGTGCCAGCAGTTTGACAGGGGGCCGGGATCAGCCCCAGCATTTT.

The chain employs TRBV5-8 and TRBJ1-3, with no clear D. Germline V gene data show CDR1 as SGHTS and CDR2 as YDEGEE. V was pared by 2 bases and J by 0 bases, with 6 bases between. The CDR3 loop spans 14 amino acids. The CDR3 nucleotides read TGTGCCAGCAGCTTCGGAGACTCTGGAAACACCATATATTTT. It codes for CASSFGDSGNTIYF.